These 18 T cell receptor beta chains were sequenced from one sample in a study of shared clonotypes between healthy human individuals. TCRdb keeps only in-frame clones here, not all; method: immunoSEQ multiplex PCR. The table includes 2 million to 3 million clones, 93% detected once. The sample consisted of naive CD4+ T cells from PBMCs. Subset meaning: CD45RA+ positively selected. These TCRs come from a man younger than 30 in good health. Some clones in this sample may be carry-over from other donors' samples.

Concerning this clone itself: Other DNA sequences from this sample encode an identical CDR3 as well. This rearrangement joins TRBV5-1 to TRBJ2-7; 9 nucleotides match TRBD2. This CDR3 comprises 14 residues. With 2 bases clipped from V and 0 bases from J, the junction kept 0 bases outside the gene matches. The germline gives CDR1 SGHRS, CDR2 YFSETQ. The CDR3 loop is CASSFSGGSYEQYF. Written as DNA, the CDR3 is TGCGCCAGCAGCTTTAGCGGGGGCTCCTACGAGCAGTACTTC.

The chain recombines TRBV6-5 with TRBJ1-1; D ambiguous. The germline V and J ends were trimmed by 4 bases and 3 bases, with 15 bases remaining between them. The V gene's germline CDR1 is MNHEY and CDR2 SVGAGI. The CDR3 is made up of 15 amino acids. CDR3 region: CASSSGLGRDTEAFF. In DNA, the CDR3 is TGTGCCAGCAGTTCCGGCCTTGGGAGGGACACTGAAGCTTTCTTT.

The chain employs TRBV27 and TRBJ1-4; D gene unclear. CDR1 and CDR2 (germline): MNHEY, SMNVEV (reference sequence). There are 13 residues in the CDR3. V lost 2 bases and J lost 8, with 9 bases in between. CDR3 DNA: TGTGCCAGCAGTTTACGGCTGAGGGAAAAACTGTTTTTT. Its translation: CASSLRLREKLFF.

The chain has TRBV5-5 and TRBJ2-7; D possibly corresponds to TRBD1 (5 bases). The germline V gene encodes CDR1 SGHKS and CDR2 YYEKEE (reference sequence). The V and J ends lost 4 bases and 2 bases respectively, with 19 bases between them. The CDR3 loop spans 16 amino acids. The CDR3, as DNA: TGTGCCAGCAGCGCCAGGGCAGGCTGGGCGGCCTACGAGCAGTACTTC. This encodes CASSARAGWAAYEQYF. The variable domain in full, completed from reference TRBV5-5 and TRBJ2-7, reads DAGVTQSPTHLIKTRGQQVTLRCSPISGHKSVSWYQQVLGQGPQFIFQYYEKEERGRGNFPDRFSARQFPNYSSELNVNALLLGDSALYLCASSARAGWAAYEQYFGPGTRLTVT.

CDR3: CASSRAGGSYEQYF. The CDR3 DNA sequence: TGTGCCAGTAGTAGGGCGGGGGGCTCCTACGAGCAGTACTTC. This chain joins TRBV19 and TRBJ2-7; TRBD2 matches at 8 bases. The germline gives CDR1 LNHDA, CDR2 SQIVND (reference sequence). There are 14 residues in the CDR3. With 4 bases clipped from V and 0 bases from J, the junction kept 2 bases outside the gene matches.

The rearrangement joins TRBV30 to TRBJ2-5; D unresolved. The end of the DNA is better explained by TRBJ2-7, so the J call may be wrong. The CDR3 extends over 13 amino acids. Germline loops: CDR1 GTSNPN, CDR2 SVGIG (reference sequence). The CDR3 bases are TGTGCCTGGGCCGAAGGCACATCCTACGAGCAGTACTTC. It encodes CAWAEGTSYEQYF.

The chain joins TRBV28 to TRBJ2-7; 10 bases line up with TRBD2. Unmatched junction bases numbered 5, after V lost 3 bases and J lost 3 bases. The CDR3 has 15 residues. Germline CDR1 is MDHEN and CDR2 is SYDVKM. The CDR3 here is CASSFSSSGSYEQYF. The CDR3 DNA sequence: TGTGCCAGCAGTTTCTCCTCTAGCGGGAGCTACGAGCAGTACTTC.

The chain has TRBV6-5 and TRBJ2-5, with 8 bases matching TRBD1. V was clipped by 5 bases and J by 10 bases; unmatched bases: 9. CDR1 and CDR2 from the germline V gene are MNHEY and SVGAGI. This CDR3 is 13 amino acids long. CDR3 amino acids: CASSRTGGWNQYF. The CDR3, as DNA: TGTGCCAGCAGTAGAACAGGGGGATGGAACCAGTACTTC.

The chain recombines TRBV28 with TRBJ1-2; unclear D gene. The CDR3 totals 14 residues. Looked up from germline, CDR1 is MDHEN and CDR2 is SYDVKM. Deletions cut 2 bases from V and 0 bases from J, with 7 bases between. CDR3 sequence reads: CASSLSDTNYGYTF. The CDR3 nucleotides are TGTGCCAGCAGTTTAAGCGACACTAACTATGGCTACACCTTC.

In its sample, this clone was seen a few times. This chain joins TRBV18 and TRBJ2-1, with D tentatively TRBD2 (6 bases). The CDR3 is made up of 13 amino acids. The V gene's germline CDR1 is KGHSH and CDR2 LQKENI. Deletions cut 4 bases from V and 7 bases from J, with 11 bases between. The DNA of the CDR3 is TGTGCCAGCTCACGGGAGGCGGGGAATGAGCAGTTCTTC. This encodes CASSREAGNEQFF.

The V gene is TRBV19, the J gene TRBJ1-2; 8 bases are shared with TRBD1. This CDR3 region has 13 residues. Germline V gene lookup returns CDR1 LNHDA and CDR2 SQIVND (reference sequence). The J segment lost 5 bases and the V segment lost 3 bases, leaving 2 bases of the junction unmatched. In nucleotides, the CDR3 is TGTGCCAGTAGTATCAACAGGGGGTATGGCTACACCTTC. Protein product: CASSINRGYGYTF.

This chain uses TRBV2 with TRBJ1-5, with a tentative D call TRBD1 (5 bases). Germline CDR1 reads SNHLY; CDR2 reads FYNNEI. This CDR3 spans 17 amino acids. Trimming cost V 1 base and J 0 bases, with 13 bases left between them. The CDR3 nucleotides read TGTGCCAGCAGTGAAGTAAAGACAGTGTATAGCAATCAGCCCCAGCATTTT. It specifies CASSEVKTVYSNQPQHF.

V is TRBV10-3 and J is TRBJ1-2; 9 nucleotides line up with TRBD1. Germline CDR1 ENHRY, CDR2 SYGVKD. V shed 7 bases, J shed 4 bases, and the junction held 7 bases outside the gene matches. The CDR3 totals 14 residues. As DNA, the CDR3 is TGTGCCATCACGGGTGGGACAGGGTTCTATGGCTACACCTTC. It specifies CAITGGTGFYGYTF.

Turning to this clone: Other DNA sequences within the sample encode an identical CDR3. The CDR3 DNA sequence: TGTGCCAGCTCACCCCCCGGAAGGGAGCAGTACTTC. Translating it yields CASSPPGREQYF. The V and J genes are TRBV18 and TRBJ2-7; D is undetermined. V lost 3 bases, J lost 7 bases, and 10 bases lay in between. CDR3 length: 12 residues. Germline lookup yields CDR1 KGHSH and CDR2 LQKENI.

On this clone: Distinct nucleotide sequences in the sample also encode this CDR3. The gene calls are TRBV11-3 and TRBJ2-5; perhaps TRBD2 as D (6 bases). V was cut by 2 bases and J by 4 bases, with 8 bases left in between. The CDR3 contains 13 residues. Germline CDR1 reads SGHNT; CDR2 reads YENEEA. The CDR3 here is CASSLYGGETQYF. The DNA for the CDR3 is TGTGCCAGCAGCTTATACGGGGGAGAGACCCAGTACTTC.

The J gene is TRBJ2-5, the V gene TRBV5-4, with D perhaps being TRBD1 or TRBD2 (5 bases each). This CDR3 comprises 16 residues. V lost 0 bases and J lost 5, with 17 bases in between. Germline CDR1 reads SGHNT; CDR2 reads YYREEE (reference sequence). The DNA for the CDR3 is TGTGCCAGCAGCTTGGGGGGCGGGCCCCCTGGGGAGACCCAGTACTTC. Protein product: CASSLGGGPPGETQYF.

This clone was detected once. V usage is TRBV7-9 and J usage is TRBJ2-5; 8 bases map to TRBD1. Germline-derived CDR1 and CDR2 are SEHNR and FQNEAQ (reference sequence). Trimming took 4 bases from V and 1 from J; bases not matched to a gene: 2. The length of the CDR3 is 14 residues. The CDR3, as DNA: TGTGCCAGCAGCTGGACAGGGCTCCAAGAGACCCAGTACTTC. Translated, it gives CASSWTGLQETQYF.

This clone was seen only once. The chain is built from TRBV2 and TRBJ1-5, with 7 bases that match TRBD1. The CDR3 sequence is 15 residues long. J was trimmed by 1 base and V by 1 base; bases with no gene match: 1. The V gene's germline CDR1 is SNHLY and CDR2 FYNNEI. For the CDR3, the DNA is TGTGCCAGCAGTGAAGGAGGGGGCAGCAATCAGCCCCAGCATTTT. Its translation: CASSEGGGSNQPQHF. The entire variable domain, with the rest obtained from reference TRBV2 and TRBJ1-5, is as follows: EPEVTQTPSHQVTQMGQEVILRCVPISNHLYFYWYRQILGQKVEFLVSFYNNEISEKSEIFDDQFSVERPDGSNFTLKIRSTKLEDSAMYFCASSEGGGSNQPQHFGDGTRLSIL.